This T cell receptor beta chain was captured in a study of identical twins listed by TCRdb under 2016. Regarding the complete study: To test whether fetal clonotypes persist, this study deep-sequenced TCR alpha and beta repertoires from monozygotic twins, from unrelated adults of various ages, and from cord blood. Replicate twin experiments were performed at different times using different library preparation protocols to rule out contamination.

All donors were healthy Caucasians. The twin cohort comprised three pairs of female monozygotic twins, all aged roughly 18 to 29 years. Peripheral blood mononuclear cells were used as the source from which RNA for TCR libraries was isolated. Receptor libraries were prepared by 5' RACE. The instrument was an Illumina HiSeq 2000. A universal primer binding site was introduced by template switching, and a unique molecular identifier was present in the final cDNA, enabling accurate counting of TCR cDNA molecules. Specific primers in the conserved constant-segment region were used to synthesize first-strand cDNA for the TCR alpha and beta chains. To control for contamination, every cDNA library was double barcoded, receiving both a SMART-Mk sample barcode and Illumina barcodes. TruSeq adapter sequences, together with Illumina sample barcodes, were added in two successive PCR steps. The Illumina HiSeq platform was used with custom primers to sequence TCR alpha and beta cDNA libraries. On the study's bioinformatics: MiGEC processed the raw reads to extract unique molecular identifiers, while MiXCR was used to determine the CDR3 positions. Recombination models were inferred per individual with the repgenHMM and IGoR tools using an EM algorithm. Shared clonotypes were analyzed with the tcR package in R, and sharing was normalized by the product of cloneset sizes. Out-of-frame nonproductive sequences were analyzed to study raw recombination free of thymic and clonal selection effects. Using fastp trimming at Q25 and MiXCR clonotype assembly, TCRdb reanalyzed the public sequencing data and kept in-frame beta chains. Identical CDR3 proteins give one entry, which carries the most common genes and DNA. For this entry, the V and J calls and clone size follow TCRdb and not the study's own pipeline. The sample profile shows approximately 680,000 distinct CDR3 sequences; around 7.5% of them were found once. 1.6% of the sample is in the top ten clones.

Broad study findings and their caveats: Because the same donors could not be followed over many years, the conclusions depended on cross-sectional statistical analysis. Abundant cord blood beta clonotypes carried fewer insertions; young adult naive repertoires showed a weaker similar trend, while memory repertoires showed none. Out-of-frame TCR alpha sequences shared between twins showed an excess of low generation-probability sequences compared with coincidental sharing between unrelated individuals. Invariant T cells such as MAIT and iNKT could partly confound zero-insertion analyses, although diverse VJ usage argued against such confounding for most clonotypes. The excess sharing between twins in beta out-of-frame sequences was weaker because fewer shared sequences reduced the signal-to-noise ratio. In monozygotic twins, out-of-frame TCR alpha sharing was systematically underestimated by recombination models, although the models agreed with sharing between unrelated individuals.

This clonotype was recorded at least ten times. Its antigen has not been determined. One base away there is no much larger clone; base qualities are not given. In the germline V gene, CDR1 corresponds to SNHLY and CDR2 to FYNNEI. The CDR3 covers 15 residues, taking in both the cysteine and the phenylalanine. Solely the CDR3 DNA is kept, with 45 bases framed from the first base. Trimming leaves V shorter by 0 bases and J shorter by 8 bases, with the junction holding 5 bases beyond the gene matches. These records were also assigned to another study, of yellow fever vaccine responses in identical twins. As the second study states: According to the authors, in identical twins the way T cells responded to vaccination appeared partly convergent and partly personalized. In identical twins, the study followed T cell clones that responded to the vaccine with precision.

The TCR comes from a woman aged 18-29 years in good health. The rearranged chain carries TRBV2 and TRBJ2-1; TRBD2 agrees with 9 junctional bases. Sequenced material: PBMCs. The nucleotides read TGTGCCAGCAGTGAAGCGAGCGGGAGGATCGATGAGCAGTTCTTC. This encodes CASSEASGRIDEQFF.